The 14 T cell receptor beta chains reported below all come from one sample, sequenced in a study of T cells in Graves' hyperthyroidism and ophthalmopathy. What was amplified from RNA transcripts were TCR beta CDR3 regions. First-round RT-PCR with HTBI primers amplified the TCR CDR3 region. A single record per CDR3 protein comes from TCRdb applying MiXCR to the multiplex PCR reads. The repertoire holds over 450,000 distinct CDR3 sequences, with over 13% as singletons. The sample comprised blood. These TCRs come from a woman younger than 35 with Graves' hyperthyroidism.

In its sample, this clonotype was seen many times. The chain employs TRBV29-1 and TRBJ2-1, with D unresolved. CDR3 length equals 10 residues. Germline V gene data show CDR1 as SQVTM and CDR2 as ANQGSEA. V dropped 7 bases and J dropped 7 bases, with 8 bases sitting between them. CDR3 sequence: CSGLRNEQFF. In DNA, the CDR3 is TGCAGCGGGCTGAGGAATGAGCAGTTCTTC.

Only a few counts were recorded for this clonotype. This sequence joins TRBV19 and TRBJ1-3; D ambiguous. V lost 1 base to trimming and J lost 4 bases, with 5 bases between them. Germline V gene sequence: CDR1 LNHDA, CDR2 SQIVND (reference sequence). The CDR3 totals 13 residues. The CDR3 here is CASSIGPGNTIYF. The DNA of the CDR3 is TGTGCCAGTAGTATAGGCCCGGGAAACACCATATATTTT. Full variable domain (missing parts from reference TRBV19 and TRBJ1-3): DGGITQSPKYLFRKEGQNVTLSCEQNLNHDAMYWYRQDPGQGLRLIYYSQIVNDFQKGDIAEGYSVSREKKESFPLTVTSAQKNPTAFYLCASSIGPGNTIYFGEGSWLTVV.

Concerning this clonotype itself: One end of the junction does not line up with germline, which may come from a read error. The rearrangement links TRBV5-1 to TRBJ2-1, with D tentatively TRBD2 (6 bases). The V gene's germline CDR1 is SGHRS and CDR2 YFSETQ. The CDR3 has 13 amino acids. CDR3 nucleotide sequence: TGCGCCAGCAGCTTGGAGACTAGAAATGAGCGGTTCTTC. Translation gives CASSLETRNERFF.

This clonotype has a count of ten or more. The V and J genes are TRBV24-1 and TRBJ2-1, with D tentatively TRBD1 (6 bases). This CDR3 is built from 15 residues. Germline V gene data show CDR1 as KGHDR and CDR2 as SFDVKD. Trimming stripped 5 bases from V and 3 bases from J, with 13 bases between. The CDR3 is CATSVAGESYNEQFF. The CDR3 DNA reads as TGTGCCACCAGTGTGGCAGGGGAAAGCTACAATGAGCAGTTCTTC.

At least ten counts were recorded for this clonotype. The rearrangement links TRBV6-1 to TRBJ2-5, with D unclear. Looked up from germline, CDR1 is MNHNS and CDR2 is SASEGT. V lost 5 bases and J lost 5, with 9 bases in between. The CDR3 covers 12 residues. The CDR3 spells CASSPARETQYF. Written as DNA, the CDR3 is TGTGCCAGCAGTCCTGCGAGGGAGACCCAGTACTTC.

This clonotype was seen at least ten times. The chain couples TRBV7-9 to TRBJ1-1; D unclear. From germline, CDR1 is SEHNR and CDR2 FQNEAQ (reference sequence). The CDR3 is 14 residues long. V lost 1 base and J 2 bases, leaving 8 bases between the germline ends. CDR3: CASSLERVNTEAFF. CDR3 nucleotides: TGTGCCAGCAGCTTAGAGAGGGTTAACACTGAAGCTTTCTTT.

On this clonotype itself: This CDR3 fails to terminate in the conserved phenylalanine or tryptophan, so it likely reflects a read error. The CDR3 loop is CASSYSSSTEAFL. As DNA, the CDR3 is TGTGCCAGCAGTTACTCTTCATCCACTGAAGCTTTCCTT. The V call is TRBV6-2 or TRBV6-3, the J call TRBJ1-1; no reliable D call. The CDR3 consists of 13 residues. Germline V gene sequence: CDR1 MNHEY, CDR2 SVGEGT. Trimming pared 0 bases from V and 4 bases from J, leaving 6 bases between.

This chain connects TRBV20-1 to TRBJ2-1, with TRBD2 matching over 14 bases. Germline V lookup: CDR1 DFQATT, CDR2 SNEGSKA (reference sequence). Unmatched junction bases numbered 12, after V lost 5 bases and J lost 9 bases. The CDR3 loop spans 16 amino acids. CDR3 residues: CSAQEKGLAGAGEQFF. The CDR3 DNA is TGCAGTGCTCAAGAGAAGGGACTAGCGGGAGCCGGTGAGCAGTTCTTC.

This clonotype occurred many times. The chain employs TRBV14 and TRBJ1-2, with D tentatively TRBD1 (6 bases). This CDR3 has 15 amino acids. Trimming shortened V by 0 bases and J by 6 bases, and 14 bases separated the two germline ends. Germline assignment: CDR1 SGHDN and CDR2 FVKESK. The CDR3 loop reads CASSQDIWDNDGYTF. CDR3 in DNA: TGTGCCAGCAGCCAAGATATATGGGACAACGATGGCTACACCTTC.

This clonotype has a count of ten or more. The chain is built from TRBV11-3 and TRBJ2-5, with 10 bases matching TRBD2. The J segment lost 4 bases and the V segment lost 0 bases, leaving 2 bases of the junction unmatched. Per germline, CDR1 SGHNT and CDR2 YENEEA. CDR3 length: 15 residues. DNA of the CDR3: TGTGCCAGCAGCTTAGAAGGACTAGCGGTAGAGACCCAGTACTTC. Its protein is CASSLEGLAVETQYF.

Only a few counts were recorded for this clonotype. The chain couples TRBV30 to TRBJ1-5, with D maybe TRBD1 (5 bases). CDR1 is GTSNPN and CDR2 is SVGIG in the germline V gene (reference sequence). The CDR3 loop spans 13 amino acids. V was clipped by 7 bases and J by 6 bases, with 16 bases between them. The CDR3: CAFAGGGGQPQHF. The CDR3 DNA reads as TGTGCCTTCGCGGGGGGGGGAGGTCAGCCCCAGCATTTT.

This clonotype was seen repeatedly, ten times or more. The V and J genes are TRBV27 and TRBJ1-2; D perhaps matches TRBD1 (5 bases). Trimming pared 6 bases from V and 3 bases from J, leaving 17 bases between. Germline V gives CDR1 MNHEY, CDR2 SMNVEV (reference sequence). CDR3 length: 15 residues. CDR3 sequence (DNA): TGTGCCAGCAGAACCCACAGGTCAGAGCACTATGGCTACACCTTC. Translating gives CASRTHRSEHYGYTF.

This chain's CDR3 is CAIKRIRGGSRSNEQYV. The CDR3 DNA sequence: TGTGCCATCAAACGAATTAGGGGCGGGAGTCGGAGCAACGAGCAGTACGTC. The chain joins TRBV10-3 to TRBJ2-7, with 7 nucleotides matching TRBD2. The ends lost 7 bases at V and 5 bases at J; junction bases unmatched: 20. The CDR3 runs to 17 residues. Germline CDR1 ENHRY, CDR2 SYGVKD.

V gene TRBV7-3 combines with J gene TRBJ2-2, with 7 nucleotides matching TRBD2. CDR3 length equals 15 residues. V dropped 9 bases and J dropped 3; count of bases not matched to a gene: 10. The germline V gene encodes CDR1 SGHTA and CDR2 FQGTGA. CDR3 in amino acids: CASRRGGDYTGELFF. The CDR3, as DNA: TGTGCCAGTCGCCGGGGAGGGGATTACACCGGGGAGCTGTTTTTT. Full variable domain (rest looked up from reference TRBV7-3 and TRBJ2-2): GAGVSQTPSNKVTEKGKYVELRCDPISGHTALYWYRQSLGQGPEFLIYFQGTGAADDSGLPNDRFFAVRPEGSVSTLKIQRTERGDSAVYLCASRRGGDYTGELFFGEGSRLTVL.